Listed below are T cell receptor beta chains from one sample, sequenced in a study of T cell repertoires in ileal Crohn's disease. Produced via immunoSEQ multiplex PCR; TCRdb's table is partial and in-frame only. The table includes more than 9,500 clones, 75% to 85% detected once. Sequenced sample: ileal tissue. All receptors come from an adult with Crohn's disease. Each CDR3 is given with its conserved first and last residue. A D gene is named only where the DNA matches it firmly. Size tells how often a clone was seen (once, few, many) or the class of an expanded clone, and some rows leave it out.

V: TRBV25-1
J: TRBJ2-5
size: -
length: 14
D: -
DNA: TGTGCCAGCAGTGAAAGAGGGTTCCAAGAGACCCAGTACTTC
CDR3: CASSERGFQETQYF

V: TRBV6-1
J: TRBJ1-5
size: once
length: 16
D: TRBD1
DNA: TGTGCCAGCAGTGAGACAGACAGGGGGACACGGCAGCCCCAGCATTTT
CDR3: CASSETDRGTRQPQHF

V: TRBV5-1
J: TRBJ1-5
size: -
length: 15
D: -
DNA: TGCGCCAGCAGCTTGGGAGGGGGAATAGGGCAGCCCCAGCATTTT
CDR3: CASSLGGGIGQPQHF

V: TRBV7-9
J: TRBJ2-5
size: few
length: 15
D: TRBD2
DNA: TGTGCCAGCAGCTTGACTAGCGGGAGTCCCGAGACCCAGTACTTC
CDR3: CASSLTSGSPETQYF

V: TRBV18
J: TRBJ2-3
size: -
length: 14
D: TRBD1
DNA: TGTGCCAGCTCACCCGGGACAGGGGGAGATACGCAGTATTTT
CDR3: CASSPGTGGDTQYF

V: TRBV30
J: TRBJ1-4
size: -
length: 13
D: -
DNA: TGTGCCTGGACAATCGGGACTCGGGAAAAACTGTTTTTT
CDR3: CAWTIGTREKLFF

V: TRBV5-6
J: TRBJ1-4
size: -
length: 16
D: TRBD1
DNA: TGTGCCAGCAGCTTGTGGAGGGGGCAGACTAATGAAAAACTGTTTTTT
CDR3: CASSLWRGQTNEKLFF

V: TRBV14
J: TRBJ2-1
size: few
length: 16
D: TRBD2
DNA: TGTGCCAGCAGCCACCTGGGACTAGCGGGCTACAATGAGCAGTTCTTC
CDR3: CASSHLGLAGYNEQFF

V: TRBV6-1
J: TRBJ1-1
size: -
length: 18
D: TRBD1
DNA: TGTGCCAGCAGTGTGCTTTTAGGACAGGGGATAATGAACACTGAAGCTTTCTTT
CDR3: CASSVLLGQGIMNTEAFF

V: TRBV2
J: TRBJ2-2
size: -
length: 15
D: TRBD1
DNA: TGTGCCAGCAGTGAAACACAGGGGAGCACCGGGGAGCTGTTTTTT
CDR3: CASSETQGSTGELFF

V: TRBV5-1
J: TRBJ1-1
size: -
length: 14
D: TRBD1
DNA: TGCGCCAGCAGTCTCGGGACAGGGGGCACTGAAGCTTTCTTT
CDR3: CASSLGTGGTEAFF

V: TRBV6-4
J: TRBJ2-2
size: -
length: 13
D: -
DNA: TGTGCCAGCAGTGAGCGGGACACCGGGGAGCTGTTTTTT
CDR3: CASSERDTGELFF

V: TRBV5-6
J: TRBJ1-2
size: once
length: 16
D: -
DNA: TGTGCCAGCAGCTTAGAGGCCCGATGGGCGGGCTATGGCTACACCTTC
CDR3: CASSLEARWAGYGYTF

V: TRBV2
J: TRBJ2-2
size: -
length: 13
D: -
DNA: TGTGCCAGCAGTGAACGTAACACCGGGGAGCTGTTTTTT
CDR3: CASSERNTGELFF

V: TRBV30
J: TRBJ1-4
size: -
length: 13
D: TRBD1
DNA: TGTGCCTGGAGTGTACAGGGGTCTGAAAAACTGTTTTTT
CDR3: CAWSVQGSEKLFF

V: TRBV5-1
J: TRBJ2-1
size: -
length: 14
D: -
DNA: TGCGCCAGCAGGGGAGTATGGGAAAACAATGAGCAGTTCTTC
CDR3: CASRGVWENNEQFF

V: TRBV6-1
J: TRBJ1-6
size: few
length: 13
D: -
DNA: TGTGCCAGCGGGAGCGGGGGCAATTCACCCCTCCACTTT
CDR3: CASGSGGNSPLHF

V: TRBV9
J: TRBJ2-2
size: few
length: 16
D: -
DNA: TGTGCCAGCAGCCCCCCCGGCAGGACGAACACCGGGGAGCTGTTTTTT
CDR3: CASSPPGRTNTGELFF